Listed below are T cell receptor beta chains from one sample, sequenced in a study of post-analysis software for immune sequencing data. TCRdb itself ran the PCR reads through MiXCR, one entry per CDR3 protein. Among some 260,000 distinct CDR3 sequences listed, roughly a third were seen once. Sequenced input: blood. These receptors all come from a girl between 5 and 17 years old with multiple sclerosis. The CDR3 runs from the conserved cysteine through the conserved F or W. A D gene is named only where the DNA matches it firmly. The size of a clone is reported for some rows only, either as once, few or many, or as a class for expanded clones.

V	D	J	size	DNA	CDR3
TRBV6-5	.	TRBJ1-1	many	TGTGCCAGCAGAAGGAGGGGCGGCACTGAAGCTTTCTTT	CASRRRGGTEAFF
TRBV5-6	.	TRBJ1-1	many	TGTGCCAGCAGCTACACGGCCAGAGGGGCGAGCACTGAAGCTTTCTTT	CASSYTARGASTEAFF
TRBV30	.	TRBJ1-2	many	TGTGCCTGGAGTCGACAGCCCTATGGCTACACCTTC	CAWSRQPYGYTF
TRBV6-5	TRBD2	TRBJ2-1	many	TGTGCCAGCACTAGCGGGAGTAGGCGGTTCTTC	CASTSGSRRFF
TRBV6-6	.	TRBJ1-5	.	TGTGCCAGCACCACGGGGGGGAACGGTCAGCCCCAGCATTTT	CASTTGGNGQPQHF
TRBV27	TRBD1	TRBJ2-3	.	TGTGCCAGCAGTTCCGGACAGGGGCGCGAAGCAGATACGCAGTATTTT	CASSSGQGREADTQYF
TRBV3-1	TRBD1	TRBJ1-2	many	TGTGCCAGCAGCGCACCGGGACAGGGAAAAGATGGCTACACCTTC	CASSAPGQGKDGYTF
TRBV7-8	.	TRBJ2-2	.	TGTGCCAGCAGCTTAGCGTCCGGGGCCAACACCGGGGAGCTGTTTTTT	CASSLASGANTGELFF
TRBV6-5	.	TRBJ1-2	many	TGTGCCAGCAGTTACGATTCCTCGGGTTCTAACTATGGCTACACCTTC	CASSYDSSGSNYGYTF
TRBV20-1	TRBD2	TRBJ2-1	many	TGCAGTGCTAGGGCGGCTAGCGGGGGCTACAATGAGCAGTTCTTC	CSARAASGGYNEQFF
TRBV24-1	.	TRBJ2-1	many	TGTGCCACCAGTGATTCGAGTCAGAACAATGAGCAGTTCTTC	CATSDSSQNNEQFF
TRBV11-2	.	TRBJ1-2	.	TGTGCCAGCAGCTTAGTCAAGAGTGGTGGGGTCGGCTATGGCTACACCTTC	CASSLVKSGGVGYGYTF
TRBV25-1	TRBD1	TRBJ2-6	many	TGTGCCAGCAGTGGTGAACTCGGGACAGGGGTTAGCTCTGGGGCCAACGTCCTGACTTTC	CASSGELGTGVSSGANVLTF
TRBV9	.	TRBJ2-1	many	TGTGCCAGCAGCGCCCGACTAGTGACTGGCAATGAGCAGTTCTTC	CASSARLVTGNEQFF
TRBV5-1	.	TRBJ2-6	many	TGCGCCAGCAGCTTCCAGGGTACCGGGGCCAACGTCCTGACTTTC	CASSFQGTGANVLTF
TRBV20-1	.	TRBJ1-1	.	TGCAGTGCTAGACGTGGGGGGGCAGCCATGAACACTGAAGCTTTCTTT	CSARRGGAAMNTEAFF
TRBV7-9	TRBD1	TRBJ2-5	.	TGTGCCAGCAGTGAAGCAGGGGGACGGGAGACCCAGTACTTC	CASSEAGGRETQYF
TRBV7-9	.	TRBJ1-2	.	TGTGCCAGCAGCTTAGAGGGGCGAGGCGCCTACACCTTC	CASSLEGRGAYTF
TRBV25-1	.	TRBJ1-1	.	TGTGCCAGCAGTGAATTTAATGAAGCTTTCTTT	CASSEFNEAFF
TRBV5-5	TRBD2	TRBJ2-5	.	TGTGCCAGCAGCTTGGACCCCAACGGGGGGTTAGGAGAGACCCGGTACTTT	CASSLDPNGGLGETRYF
TRBV5-1	TRBD2	TRBJ2-5	many	TGCGCCAGCAGCCCGACGACTAGCGGGGGGTTCCAAGAGACCCAGTACTTC	CASSPTTSGGFQETQYF
TRBV20-1	TRBD1	TRBJ1-1	few	TGCAGTGCTAGAGGAAACAGGGGGGCCACTGAAGCTTTCTTT	CSARGNRGATEAFF
TRBV7-8	.	TRBJ1-1	.	TGTGCCAGCAGCTTAGCGCACTCTTATATAGGCACTGAAGCTTTCTTT	CASSLAHSYIGTEAFF
TRBV28	.	TRBJ1-4	once	TGTGCCAGCAGTCTCGGACAGACTGCAACTAATGAAAAACTGTTTTTT	CASSLGQTATNEKLFF
TRBV5-5	.	TRBJ1-2	many	TGTGCCAGCAGCTTGCCCGGGTTGGGCTACACCTTC	CASSLPGLGYTF
TRBV24-1	TRBD2	TRBJ2-3	few	TGTGCCACCAGTGAAGCGGGAGAGATAGATACGCAGTATTTT	CATSEAGEIDTQYF
TRBV2	TRBD2	TRBJ2-7	.	TGTGCCAGCAGTGATAGCGGGGGACTGAGATACAATGAGCAGTACTTC	CASSDSGGLRYNEQYF
TRBV5-1	.	TRBJ1-3	.	TGCGCCAGCGGACCCTCTGGAAACACCATATATTTT	CASGPSGNTIYF
TRBV6-5	.	TRBJ1-1	many	TGTGCCAGCAGTTACCGGGGGGTACAGGGAACTGAAGCTTTCTTT	CASSYRGVQGTEAFF
TRBV5-5	.	TRBJ2-1	.	TGTGCCAGCAGCCTCTCGCCGCCGGGGAGCTCCTACAATGAGCAGTTCTTC	CASSLSPPGSSYNEQFF
TRBV19	TRBD1	TRBJ2-5	many	TGTGCCAGTAGTTTCGGCAGGGGGAAAGAGACCCAGTACTTC	CASSFGRGKETQYF
TRBV3-1	TRBD2	TRBJ2-1	.	TGTGCCAGCAGCCACTCTAGCGGGGAGGGGACCTACAATGAGCAGTTCTTC	CASSHSSGEGTYNEQFF
TRBV12-3/TRBV12-4	TRBD2	TRBJ2-3	.	TGTGCCAGCAGCGGACTAGCGGGAGGGTCAGATACGCAGTATTTT	CASSGLAGGSDTQYF
TRBV4-2	TRBD1	TRBJ2-1	.	TGTGCCGGCAGCCAAGAGCTAATAGGACAGGGGCCCGGGAATTGGCAGTTCTTC	CAGSQELIGQGPGNWQFF
TRBV7-3	.	TRBJ2-6	.	TGTGCCAGCAGCTTAACGAGGCTGAGCGGGGCCAACGTCCTGACTTTC	CASSLTRLSGANVLTF
TRBV6-1	.	TRBJ2-2	.	.	CASSRVGKGANTGERFF
TRBV4-1	.	TRBJ1-2	many	TGCGCCAGCAGCCAGGGGCAGCCCTATGGCTACACCTTC	CASSQGQPYGYTF
TRBV5-5	.	TRBJ2-5	.	TGTGCCAGCAGCTTTACAGGCCAAGAGACCCAGTACTTC	CASSFTGQETQYF
TRBV7-2	.	TRBJ2-3	many	TGTGCCAGCAACTTTCAGACAGGAGCAGATACGCAGTATTTT	CASNFQTGADTQYF
TRBV18	TRBD1	TRBJ1-6	few	TGTGCCAGCTCACCCACAGGGGTAGATAATTCACCCCTCCACTTT	CASSPTGVDNSPLHF
TRBV25-1	.	TRBJ1-6	many	TGTGCCAGCAAGCGAGACAGTATGAATTCACCCCTCCACTTT	CASKRDSMNSPLHF
TRBV20-1	.	TRBJ2-2	few	TGCAGTGCAGCGAACACCGGGGAGCTGTTTTTT	CSAANTGELFF
TRBV7-3	.	TRBJ2-1	many	TGTGCCAGCAGCTTAGATAGGTGGGACTCTGAGTTTGATGAGCAGTTCTTC	CASSLDRWDSEFDEQFF
TRBV5-1	TRBD1	TRBJ2-1	many	TGCGCCAGCAGCTTGGGACAGGGAAGAATAAGTAGGGGTTACAATGAGCAGTTCTTC	CASSLGQGRISRGYNEQFF
TRBV21-1	.	TRBJ2-7	.	TGTGCCAGCAGCAAAGTTTTCAGTGCTCTATCGGACTACGAGCAGTACTTC	CASSKVFSALSDYEQYF
TRBV6-2/TRBV6-3	TRBD2	TRBJ2-1	many	TGTGCCAGCAGGAAGGGCGGGGGGGCCTCATATGAGCAGTTCTTC	CASRKGGGASYEQFF
TRBV9	.	TRBJ2-7	.	TGTGCCAGCAGCGGGGGGGATGTCAATTACGAGCAGTACTTC	CASSGGDVNYEQYF
TRBV29-1	TRBD1	TRBJ2-5	.	TGCAGCGTTGTTGGGCGGCAGGGGGAGTACTTC	CSVVGRQGEYF
TRBV7-8	.	TRBJ2-3	many	TGTGCCAGCAGCTTAGGGGCCAGAGCAGATACGCAGTATTTT	CASSLGARADTQYF
TRBV7-8	TRBD2	TRBJ2-1	.	TGTGCCAGCAGCTTGTTAGCGGGGGTCCTAAACTGGGACAATGAGCAGTTCTTC	CASSLLAGVLNWDNEQFF
TRBV10-3	TRBD1	TRBJ2-2	many	TGTGCCGTTGGGACAGGGTCGAACACCGGGGAGCTGTTTTTT	CAVGTGSNTGELFF
TRBV4-1	.	TRBJ1-2	many	TGCGCCAGCAGCCAAGAGAGGGCTAACTATGGCTACACCTTC	CASSQERANYGYTF